The rows below give T cell receptor beta chains drawn from one sample of a study of CD4+ T cells in melanoma. Repertoires were generated with immunoSEQ multiplex PCR, while TCRdb's copy carries only in-frame clones and drops some. The sample holds fewer than 150,000 clones, about 90% seen once. The receptors stem from a human donor with melanoma. The CDR3 runs from the conserved cysteine through the conserved F or W. A D gene is named only where the DNA matches it firmly. Some rows mark clone size as missing; the rest say once, few, many or name a class of expanded clone.

- - TRBJ1-1 TRBV5-1 CASRRGTGRNTEAFF TGCGCCAGCAGGAGGGGGACGGGCAGGAACACTGAAGCTTTCTTT
- once TRBJ1-5 TRBV18 CASSGGEQLSQPQHF TGTGCCAGCTCCGGGGGGGAACAGCTGAGTCAGCCCCAGCATTTT
- - TRBJ1-4 TRBV7-9 CASSLAPGRGEKLFF TGTGCCAGCAGCTTAGCACCGGGGAGGGGTGAAAAACTGTTTTTT
- - TRBJ2-3 TRBV19 CASSIGGTDTQYF TGTGCCAGTAGTATCGGAGGGACCGATACGCAGTATTTT
- - TRBJ2-1 TRBV19 CASSGARYNEQFF TGTGCCAGTAGTGGGGCCCGATACAATGAGCAGTTCTTC
- - TRBJ2-5 TRBV2 CASSEAQAGGQYF TGTGCCAGCAGTGAAGCGCAGGCTGGGGGCCAGTACTTC
- - TRBJ2-7 TRBV6-5 CASSRTISSYEQYF TGTGCCAGCAGTAGAACGATCAGCTCCTACGAGCAGTACTTC
- - TRBJ1-6 TRBV6-5 CASSYGALGASSPLHF TGTGCCAGCAGTTACGGGGCCCTAGGGGCGAGTTCACCCCTCCACTTT
- - TRBJ2-1 TRBV30 CAWSRDYNEQFF TGTGCCTGGAGTCGTGACTACAATGAGCAGTTCTTC
- few TRBJ2-2 TRBV2 CASKRTDANTGELFF TGTGCCAGCAAACGGACAGACGCGAACACCGGGGAGCTGTTTTTT
- once TRBJ1-5 TRBV2 CASSEQGEQADQPQHF TGTGCCAGCAGTGAACAAGGGGAGCAGGCGGACCAGCCCCAGCATTTT
- - TRBJ2-5 TRBV6-5 CASSYSRRGSKETQYF TGTGCCAGCAGTTACTCGCGGAGGGGATCCAAAGAGACCCAGTACTTC
- - TRBJ1-1 TRBV9 CASSVTPGHENTEAFF TGTGCCAGCAGCGTGACTCCGGGACACGAGAACACTGAAGCTTTCTTT
- once TRBJ2-3 TRBV5-1 CASSLGPRLGQTNTQYF TGCGCCAGCAGCTTGGGGCCCAGGCTCGGCCAAACTAATACGCAGTATTTT
- - TRBJ2-2 TRBV2 CASSPENTGELFF TGTGCCAGCAGCCCGGAGAACACCGGGGAGCTGTTTTTT
TRBD2 - TRBJ2-5 TRBV7-2 CASRGAGTSRSGTQYF TGTGCCAGCAGGGGGGCCGGGACTAGCAGGTCGGGGACCCAGTACTTC
- - TRBJ1-1 TRBV5-1 CASSLDGANTEAFF TGCGCCAGCAGCTTGGACGGGGCGAACACTGAAGCTTTCTTT
- - TRBJ1-6 TRBV7-9 CASSPNAVGNSPLHF TGTGCCAGCAGCCCCAACGCCGTGGGAAATTCACCCCTCCACTTT
- - TRBJ2-3 TRBV6-4 CASKEGPSTDTQYF TGTGCCAGCAAAGAGGGGCCTAGCACAGATACGCAGTATTTT
- - TRBJ1-4 TRBV5-1 CASSFEGLTNEKLFF TGCGCCAGCAGCTTTGAGGGGTTGACTAATGAAAAACTGTTTTTT
- - TRBJ1-1 TRBV10-3 CAISPQGPTEAFF TGTGCCATCAGTCCCCAGGGCCCCACTGAAGCTTTCTTT
- - TRBJ1-5 TRBV30 CAWSRDNQPQHF TGTGCCTGGAGCAGGGATAATCAGCCCCAGCATTTT
- - TRBJ2-7 TRBV5-8 CASSLGPGDSYEQYF TGTGCCAGCAGCTTGGGACCAGGGGACTCCTACGAGCAGTACTTC
- - TRBJ1-1 TRBV6-6 CASSRGELNTEAFF TGTGCCAGCAGTCGAGGGGAACTGAACACTGAAGCTTTCTTT
TRBD2 - TRBJ2-5 TRBV9 CASSAYRPGTSGAKGETQYF TGTGCCAGCAGCGCATACCGACCTGGGACTAGCGGGGCCAAGGGGGAGACCCAGTACTTC
TRBD2 - TRBJ2-2 TRBV19 CASSQAGGDGELFF TGTGCCAGTAGTCAAGCGGGGGGGGACGGGGAGCTGTTTTTT
- - TRBJ2-7 TRBV2 CASLVGLYEQYF TGTGCCAGCCTAGTCGGTCTCTACGAGCAGTACTTC
- - TRBJ2-3 TRBV5-1 CASSITGRTDTQYF TGCGCCAGCAGCATCACAGGGCGGACAGATACGCAGTATTTT
- once TRBJ1-2 TRBV4-1 CASSQVGSYGYTF TGCGCCAGCAGCCAAGTAGGGTCCTATGGCTACACCTTC
- - TRBJ2-3 TRBV5-1 CASIMGASSTDTQYF TGCGCCAGCATTATGGGGGCGTCTAGCACAGATACGCAGTATTTT
- - TRBJ2-3 TRBV9 CASSAEVKGDLRISTDTQYF TGTGCCAGCAGCGCGGAGGTGAAGGGGGACCTCCGAATTAGCACAGATACGCAGTATTTT
- - TRBJ1-5 TRBV6-1 CASSEGRDTKKEISGQPQHF TGTGCCAGCAGTGAAGGCCGGGACACCAAGAAGGAGATCAGTGGTCAGCCCCAGCATTTT
- - TRBJ1-3 TRBV6-1 CASSVTLTAGSGNTIYF TGTGCCAGCAGTGTGACCCTAACAGCTGGATCTGGAAACACCATATATTTT
- - TRBJ2-1 TRBV9 CASSVGLSWGSAINEQFF TGTGCCAGCAGCGTAGGCCTCTCGTGGGGGTCGGCAATAAATGAGCAGTTCTTC
- - TRBJ1-6 TRBV7-8 CASSLVWGPLGSPLHF TGTGCCAGCAGCTTAGTGTGGGGCCCTCTTGGGTCACCCCTCCACTTT
- - TRBJ1-5 TRBV28 CASRPAGGGNQPQHF TGTGCCAGCAGACCCGCGGGGGGAGGCAATCAGCCCCAGCATTTT
- - TRBJ2-3 TRBV7-3 CASSLTDTQYF TGTGCCAGCAGCTTAACAGATACGCAGTATTTT
- - TRBJ1-1 TRBV5-8 CASSRNRDTEAFF TGTGCCAGCAGTCGGAACAGGGACACTGAAGCTTTCTTT
TRBD2 - TRBJ2-1 TRBV4-1 CASSQVLAGGPENEQFF TGCGCCAGCAGCCAAGTACTAGCGGGGGGGCCGGAGAATGAGCAGTTCTTC
- - TRBJ1-4 TRBV5-1 CASSLGQVSRDEKLFF TGCGCCAGCAGCTTGGGCCAGGTCTCTCGGGATGAAAAACTGTTTTTT
- - TRBJ1-2 TRBV19 CASTDGGGYTF TGTGCCAGTACCGATGGTGGCGGCTACACCTTC
- - TRBJ2-1 TRBV7-9 CASSFGTWGSNEQFF TGTGCCAGCAGCTTCGGGACGTGGGGATCCAATGAGCAGTTCTTC
- - TRBJ1-3 TRBV10-2 CASSEAGGNTIYF TGCGCCAGCAGTGAGGCAGGGGGAAACACCATATATTTT
- - TRBJ1-6 TRBV7-3 CASSLAPDSPLHF TGTGCCAGCAGCTTAGCTCCAGATTCACCCCTCCACTTT
TRBD2 - TRBJ2-7 TRBV4-2 CASSQGSGGANTYSYEQYF TGTGCCAGCAGCCAAGGAAGCGGGGGGGCCAACACCTACTCCTACGAGCAGTACTTC
TRBD2 few TRBJ2-1 TRBV30 CAWSVRAGGGRKTDEQFF TGTGCCTGGAGTGTACGGGCTGGCGGGGGAAGAAAAACGGATGAGCAGTTCTTC